The 10 T cell receptor beta chains below all came from one sample that was sequenced in a study of identical twins. TCRdb redid the calling of the 5' RACE reads with MiXCR, one entry per CDR3 protein. Of roughly 480,000 distinct CDR3 sequences in the sample, 20% to 25% were seen once. These data are also associated with another study on T cells expressing NK-cell markers.

The source material was CD4+ T cells sorted from blood. The receptors stem from a woman under 30 in good health.

This chain connects TRBV6-5 to TRBJ1-1; maybe TRBD1 (5 bases). Trimming pared 2 bases from V and 8 bases from J, leaving 12 bases between. The CDR3 runs 13 residues. Per the germline V gene, CDR1 is MNHEY and CDR2 is SVGAGI. CDR3 sequence: CASSYRETAEAFF. CDR3 bases: TGTGCCAGCAGTTACAGGGAGACAGCAGAAGCTTTCTTT.

This chain links TRBV7-3 with TRBJ2-6, with TRBD2 as a possible D gene (6 bases). Trimming left V 3 bases short and J 11 bases short, with 11 bases between. The CDR3 is 13 residues long. Per germline, CDR1 SGHTA and CDR2 FQGTGA. The CDR3 DNA reads as TGTGCCAGCAGCTTGGGGAGGAACGACGTCCTGACTTTC. It is translated as CASSLGRNDVLTF.

This clonotype was observed a few times. The rearrangement uses TRBV12-3 or TRBV12-4 and TRBJ1-5; 7 positions match TRBD1. V shed 2 bases and J 9 bases; nucleotides not matched to a gene: 7. The CDR3 loop spans 14 amino acids. The CDR3 DNA sequence: TGTGCCAGCAGTTTATTGACAGGGATTCGGCCCCAGCATTTT. Its protein product is CASSLLTGIRPQHF.

This clonotype was counted a few times. The rearrangement links TRBV6-2 or TRBV6-3 to TRBJ2-1; D gene uncertain. The CDR3 is 15 residues long. V was clipped by 4 bases and J by 9 bases, with 19 bases between them. Germline CDR1 MNHEY, CDR2 SVGEGT. CDR3 sequence (DNA): TGTGCCAGCAGTTCCCAGGTATATGTGACGGGTGAGCAGTTCTTC. It yields the protein CASSSQVYVTGEQFF.

The J gene is TRBJ2-1, the V gene TRBV10-3; D might be TRBD2 (5 bases). V was pared by 2 bases and J by 4 bases, with 15 bases between. CDR3 size: 16 residues. CDR1 is ENHRY and CDR2 is SYGVKD in the germline V gene. CDR3 in amino acids: CAISEGRTLGYNEQFF. The DNA for the CDR3 is TGTGCCATCAGTGAGGGGAGAACTTTAGGTTACAATGAGCAGTTCTTC.

For the CDR3, the DNA is TGTGCCAGCAGCCGGGTGTCTAGCGGGAGGGCCCGGGTGAATGAGCAGTTCTTC. This codes for CASSRVSSGRARVNEQFF. This rearrangement joins TRBV6-1 to TRBJ2-1, with 12 bases that match TRBD2. Per germline, CDR1 MNHNS and CDR2 SASEGT. The CDR3 runs 18 residues. V lost 6 bases, J lost 7 bases, and 16 bases stayed unmatched.

The chain couples TRBV6-2 or TRBV6-3 to TRBJ1-1; D ambiguous. CDR3 length: 13 residues. Between the trimmed V and J ends, which lost 6 bases and 1 base, there was a span of 9 bases. Germline V gene lookup returns CDR1 MNHEY and CDR2 SVGEGT. The CDR3 coding sequence is TGTGCCAGCAGGCAAGGGTGGAACACTGAAGCTTTCTTT. Protein sequence: CASRQGWNTEAFF.

This clonotype has more than one count but fewer than ten. This chain links TRBV12-3 or TRBV12-4 with TRBJ2-5; D is perhaps TRBD1 or TRBD2 (6 bases each). Between the trimmed V and J ends, which lost 6 bases and 7 bases, there was a span of 21 bases. The CDR3 has 15 amino acids. CDR3 sequence (DNA): TGTGCCAGCAGCTCCCAGACAGGAGGGCTGTGGACCCAGTACTTC. Its protein is CASSSQTGGLWTQYF.

The chain uses TRBV2 and TRBJ2-3, with D possibly called TRBD1 or TRBD2 (7 bases each). Looked up from germline, CDR1 is SNHLY and CDR2 is FYNNEI. This CDR3 contains 15 residues. V dropped 8 bases and J dropped 2 bases, with 17 bases sitting between them. Written as DNA, the CDR3 is TGTGCCAGCTCAGGGGAGGGGGCTGTCACAGATACGCAGTATTTT. It translates to CASSGEGAVTDTQYF.

This clonotype was detected once. V usage is TRBV11-2 and J usage is TRBJ2-5, with D perhaps matching TRBD1 (5 bases). Per germline, CDR1 SGHAT and CDR2 FQNNGV. The CDR3 consists of 15 residues. V was clipped by 3 bases and J by 4 bases, with 15 bases between them. CDR3 DNA sequence: TGTGCCAGCAGCTTTCCATTCTCCCAGGGAGAGACCCAGTACTTC. Amino acid sequence: CASSFPFSQGETQYF.